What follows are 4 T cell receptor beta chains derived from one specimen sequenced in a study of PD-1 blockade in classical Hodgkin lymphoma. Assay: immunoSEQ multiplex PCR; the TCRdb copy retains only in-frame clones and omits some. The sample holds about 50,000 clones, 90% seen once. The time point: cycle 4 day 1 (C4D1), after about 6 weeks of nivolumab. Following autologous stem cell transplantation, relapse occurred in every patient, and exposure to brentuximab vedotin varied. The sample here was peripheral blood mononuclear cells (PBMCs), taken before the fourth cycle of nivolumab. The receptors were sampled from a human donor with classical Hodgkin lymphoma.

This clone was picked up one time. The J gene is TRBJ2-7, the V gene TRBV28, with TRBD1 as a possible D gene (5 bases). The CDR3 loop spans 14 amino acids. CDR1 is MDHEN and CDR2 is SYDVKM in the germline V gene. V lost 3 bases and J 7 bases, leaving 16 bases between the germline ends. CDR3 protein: CASSFQGWPKEQYF. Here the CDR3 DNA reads TGTGCCAGCAGTTTCCAGGGCTGGCCCAAAGAGCAGTACTTC.

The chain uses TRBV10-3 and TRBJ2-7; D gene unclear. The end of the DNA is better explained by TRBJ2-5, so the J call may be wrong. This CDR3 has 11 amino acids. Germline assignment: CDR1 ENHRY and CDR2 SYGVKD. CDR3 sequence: CAISEKETQYF. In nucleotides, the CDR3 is TGTGCCATCAGTGAAAAAGAGACCCAGTACTTC.

The CDR3 region has the DNA TGTGCCCCAAGGCTCCGGGGGCTGAGGTACTTC. Its translation is CAPRLRGLRYF. V and J are TRBV19 and TRBJ2-5; D is tentatively TRBD1 or TRBD2 (6 bases each). Germline CDR1 is LNHDA and CDR2 is SQIVND (reference sequence). There are 11 residues in the CDR3. With 11 bases removed from V and 13 bases from J, the gap between germline ends came to 20 bases. Based on the CDR3 plus reference TRBV19 and TRBJ2-5, the full variable domain is DGGITQSPKYLFRKEGQNVTLSCEQNLNHDAMYWYRQDPGQGLRLIYYSQIVNDFQKGDIAEGYSVSREKKESFPLTVTSAQKNPTAFYLCAPRLRGLRYFGPGTRLLVL.

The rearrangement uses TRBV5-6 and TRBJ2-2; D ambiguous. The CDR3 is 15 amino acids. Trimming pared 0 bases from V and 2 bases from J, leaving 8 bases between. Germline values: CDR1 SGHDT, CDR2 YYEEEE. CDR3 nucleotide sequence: TGTGCCAGCAGCTTGGGACCCACCAACACCGGGGAGCTGTTTTTT. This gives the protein CASSLGPTNTGELFF.